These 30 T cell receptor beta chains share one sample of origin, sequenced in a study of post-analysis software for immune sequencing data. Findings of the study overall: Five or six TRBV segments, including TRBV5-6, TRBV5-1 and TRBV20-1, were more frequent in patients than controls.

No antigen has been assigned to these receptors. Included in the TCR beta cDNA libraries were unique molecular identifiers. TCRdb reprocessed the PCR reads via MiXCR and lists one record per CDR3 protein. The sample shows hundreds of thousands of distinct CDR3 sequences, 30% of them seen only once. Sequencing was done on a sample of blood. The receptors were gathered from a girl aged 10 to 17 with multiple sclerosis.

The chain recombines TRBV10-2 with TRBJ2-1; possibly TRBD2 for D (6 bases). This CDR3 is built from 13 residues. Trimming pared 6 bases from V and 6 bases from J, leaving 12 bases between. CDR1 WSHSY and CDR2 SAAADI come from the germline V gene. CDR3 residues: CASRAPGGNEQFF. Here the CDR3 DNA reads TGCGCCAGCAGGGCTCCCGGGGGCAATGAGCAGTTCTTC.

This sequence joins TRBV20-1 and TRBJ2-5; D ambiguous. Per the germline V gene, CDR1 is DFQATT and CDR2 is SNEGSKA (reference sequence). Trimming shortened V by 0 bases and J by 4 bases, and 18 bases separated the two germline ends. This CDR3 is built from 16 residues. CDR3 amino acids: CSAREVQSSATETQYF. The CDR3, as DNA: TGCAGTGCTAGAGAAGTACAGTCAAGCGCCACAGAGACCCAGTACTTC.

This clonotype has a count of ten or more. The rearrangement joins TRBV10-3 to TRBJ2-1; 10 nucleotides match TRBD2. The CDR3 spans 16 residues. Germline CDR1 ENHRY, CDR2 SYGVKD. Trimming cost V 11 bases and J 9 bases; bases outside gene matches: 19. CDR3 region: CAATHGLAGVWSEQFF. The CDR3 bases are TGTGCCGCCACCCACGGGCTAGCGGGGGTGTGGAGTGAGCAGTTCTTC.

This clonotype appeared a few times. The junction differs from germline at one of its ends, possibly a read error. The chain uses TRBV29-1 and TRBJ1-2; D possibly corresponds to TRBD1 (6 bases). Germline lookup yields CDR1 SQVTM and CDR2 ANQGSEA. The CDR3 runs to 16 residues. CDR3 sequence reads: CNVDLLQGTAGFGYTF. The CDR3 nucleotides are TGCAACGTTGATTTGTTACAGGGAACTGCGGGCTTTGGCTACACCTTC.

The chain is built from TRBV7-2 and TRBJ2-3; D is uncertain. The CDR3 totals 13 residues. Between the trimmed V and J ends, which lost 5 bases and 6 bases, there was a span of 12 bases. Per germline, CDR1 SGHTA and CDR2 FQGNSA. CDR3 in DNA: TGTGCCAGCAGCACTACCCCACTCGATACGCAGTATTTT. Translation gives CASSTTPLDTQYF.

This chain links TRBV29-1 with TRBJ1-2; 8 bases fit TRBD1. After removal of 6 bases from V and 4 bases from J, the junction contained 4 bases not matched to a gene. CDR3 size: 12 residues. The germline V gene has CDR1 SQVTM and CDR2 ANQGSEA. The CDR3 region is CSVWTGTYGYTF. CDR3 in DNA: TGCAGCGTGTGGACAGGGACCTATGGCTACACCTTC.

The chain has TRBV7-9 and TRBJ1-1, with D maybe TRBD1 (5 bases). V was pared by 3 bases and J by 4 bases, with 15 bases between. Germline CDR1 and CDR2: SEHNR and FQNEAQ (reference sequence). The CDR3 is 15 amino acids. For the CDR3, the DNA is TGTGCCAGCAGCTTTCAGCAGGACATCGGCACTGAAGCTTTCTTT. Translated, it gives CASSFQQDIGTEAFF.

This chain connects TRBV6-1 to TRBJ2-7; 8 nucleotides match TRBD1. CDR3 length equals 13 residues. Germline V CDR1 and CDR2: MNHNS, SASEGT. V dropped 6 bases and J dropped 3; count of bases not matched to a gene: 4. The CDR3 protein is CASRVQGVYEQYF. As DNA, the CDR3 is TGTGCCAGCAGGGTACAGGGGGTCTACGAGCAGTACTTC.

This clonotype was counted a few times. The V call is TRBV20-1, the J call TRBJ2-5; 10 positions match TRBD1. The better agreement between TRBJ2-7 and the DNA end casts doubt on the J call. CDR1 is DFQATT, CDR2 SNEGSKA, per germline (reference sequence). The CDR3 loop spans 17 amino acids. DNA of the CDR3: TGCAGTGCTACCTTCACGAACCGGGACAGGGGTCAATACGAGCAGTACTTC. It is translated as CSATFTNRDRGQYEQYF.

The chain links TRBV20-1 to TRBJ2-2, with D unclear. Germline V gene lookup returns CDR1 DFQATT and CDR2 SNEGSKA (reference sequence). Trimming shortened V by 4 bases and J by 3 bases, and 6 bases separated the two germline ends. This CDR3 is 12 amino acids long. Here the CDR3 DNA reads TGCAGTGCTAAGCAGGACACCGGGGAGCTGTTTTTT. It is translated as CSAKQDTGELFF.

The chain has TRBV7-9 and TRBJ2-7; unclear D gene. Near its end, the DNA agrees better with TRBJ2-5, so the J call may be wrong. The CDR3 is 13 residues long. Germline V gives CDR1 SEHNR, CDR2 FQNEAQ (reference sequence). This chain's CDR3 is CASSSPGRETQYF. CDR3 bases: TGTGCCAGCAGCTCCCCGGGCCGGGAGACCCAGTACTTC.

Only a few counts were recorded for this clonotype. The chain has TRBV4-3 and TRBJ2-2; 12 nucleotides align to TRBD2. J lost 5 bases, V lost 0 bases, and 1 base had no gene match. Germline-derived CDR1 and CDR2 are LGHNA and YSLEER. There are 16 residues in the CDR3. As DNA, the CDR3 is TGCGCCAGCAGCCAAGATCTAGCGGGAGGGACCGGGGAGCTGTTTTTT. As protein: CASSQDLAGGTGELFF.

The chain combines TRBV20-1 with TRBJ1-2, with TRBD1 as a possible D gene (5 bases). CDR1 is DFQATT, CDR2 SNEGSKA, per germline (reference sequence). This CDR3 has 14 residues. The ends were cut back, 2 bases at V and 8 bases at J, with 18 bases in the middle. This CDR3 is CSARRQGSDRGYTF. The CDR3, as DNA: TGCAGTGCTAGACGGCAGGGATCCGATCGGGGCTACACCTTC.

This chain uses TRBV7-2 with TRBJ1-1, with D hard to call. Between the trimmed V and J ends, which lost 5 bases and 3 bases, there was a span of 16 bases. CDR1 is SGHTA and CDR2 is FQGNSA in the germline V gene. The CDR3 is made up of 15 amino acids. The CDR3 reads CASSPVSRSDTEAFF. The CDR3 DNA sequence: TGTGCCAGCAGCCCCGTTTCCAGGTCAGACACTGAAGCTTTCTTT. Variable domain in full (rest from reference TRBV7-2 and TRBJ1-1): GAGVSQSPSNKVTEKGKDVELRCDPISGHTALYWYRQSLGQGLEFLIYFQGNSAPDKSGLPSDRFSAERTGGSVSTLTIQRTQQEDSAVYLCASSPVSRSDTEAFFGQGTRLTVV.

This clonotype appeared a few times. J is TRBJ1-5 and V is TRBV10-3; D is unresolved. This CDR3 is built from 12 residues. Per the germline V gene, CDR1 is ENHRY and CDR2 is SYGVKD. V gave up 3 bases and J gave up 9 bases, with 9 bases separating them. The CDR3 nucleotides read TGTGCCATCAGTGAAACAAATAGGCCCCAGCATTTT. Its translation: CAISETNRPQHF.

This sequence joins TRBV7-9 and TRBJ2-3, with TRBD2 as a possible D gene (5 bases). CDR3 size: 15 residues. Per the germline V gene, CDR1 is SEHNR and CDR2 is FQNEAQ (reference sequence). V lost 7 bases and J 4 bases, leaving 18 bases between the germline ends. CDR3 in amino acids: CASIGGLSAADTQYF. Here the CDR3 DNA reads TGTGCCAGCATCGGAGGACTTTCTGCGGCAGATACGCAGTATTTT.

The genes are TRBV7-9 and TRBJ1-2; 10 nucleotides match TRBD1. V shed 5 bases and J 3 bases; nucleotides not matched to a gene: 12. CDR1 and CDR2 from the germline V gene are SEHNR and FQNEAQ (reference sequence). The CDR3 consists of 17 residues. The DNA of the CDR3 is TGTGCCAGCAGCGGGACAGGGGCGTCTTGGGGGGACTATGGCTACACCTTC. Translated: CASSGTGASWGDYGYTF.

DNA of the CDR3: TGTGCCACCAGTGAGTCTAGCGGGAGCCCCTACAATGAGCAGTTCTTC. This encodes CATSESSGSPYNEQFF. The chain has TRBV24-1 and TRBJ2-1, with TRBD2 identical over 10 bases. The junction had 4 bases not matched to a gene; V was cut back by 4 bases and J by 2 bases. Per the germline V gene, CDR1 is KGHDR and CDR2 is SFDVKD. The CDR3 covers 16 residues.

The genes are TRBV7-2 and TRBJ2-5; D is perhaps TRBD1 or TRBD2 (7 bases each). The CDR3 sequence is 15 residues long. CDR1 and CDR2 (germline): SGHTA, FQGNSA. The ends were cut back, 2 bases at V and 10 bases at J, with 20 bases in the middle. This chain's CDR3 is CASSLLGRGGDGQYF. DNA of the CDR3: TGTGCCAGCAGCTTACTGGGCAGGGGGGGTGACGGCCAGTACTTC.

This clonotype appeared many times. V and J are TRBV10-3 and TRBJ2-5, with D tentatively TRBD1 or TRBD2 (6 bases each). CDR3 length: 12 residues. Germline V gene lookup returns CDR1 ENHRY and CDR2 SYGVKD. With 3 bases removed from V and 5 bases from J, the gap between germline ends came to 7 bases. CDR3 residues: CAISEGGETQYF. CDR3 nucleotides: TGTGCCATCAGTGAAGGGGGGGAGACCCAGTACTTC.

This CDR3 reads CASSWDGRNTEAFF. The CDR3 DNA reads as TGTGCCAGCAGCTGGGACGGTCGAAACACTGAAGCTTTCTTT. This chain joins TRBV6-5 and TRBJ1-1, with D possibly TRBD1 on 5 matching bases. The CDR3 runs 14 residues. The germline V and J ends were trimmed by 6 bases and 2 bases, with 13 bases remaining between them. Germline values: CDR1 MNHEY, CDR2 SVGAGI.

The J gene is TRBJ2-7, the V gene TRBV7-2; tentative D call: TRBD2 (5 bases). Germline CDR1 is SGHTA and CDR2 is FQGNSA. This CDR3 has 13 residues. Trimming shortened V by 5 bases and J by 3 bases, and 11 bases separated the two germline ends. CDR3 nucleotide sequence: TGTGCCAGCAGCCGAAGGGAGAACTACGAGCAGTACTTC. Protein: CASSRRENYEQYF.

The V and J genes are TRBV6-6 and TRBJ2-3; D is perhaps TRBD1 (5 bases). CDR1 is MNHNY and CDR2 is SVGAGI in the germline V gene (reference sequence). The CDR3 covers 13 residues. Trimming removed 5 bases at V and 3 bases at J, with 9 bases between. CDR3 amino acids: CASSDQGTDTQYF. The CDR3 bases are TGTGCCAGCAGTGATCAGGGAACAGATACGCAGTATTTT.

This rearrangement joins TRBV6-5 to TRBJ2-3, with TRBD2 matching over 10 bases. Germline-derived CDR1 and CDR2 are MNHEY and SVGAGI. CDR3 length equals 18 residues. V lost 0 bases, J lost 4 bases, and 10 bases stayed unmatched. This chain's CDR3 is CASSYSIPASGSPDTQYF. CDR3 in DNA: TGTGCCAGCAGTTACTCGATTCCTGCTAGCGGGAGCCCAGATACGCAGTATTTT.

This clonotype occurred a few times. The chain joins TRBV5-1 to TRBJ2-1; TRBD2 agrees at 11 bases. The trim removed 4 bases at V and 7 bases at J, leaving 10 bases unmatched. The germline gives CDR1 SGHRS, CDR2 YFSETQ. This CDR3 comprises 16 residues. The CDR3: CASSGSGGAYRNEQFF. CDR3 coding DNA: TGCGCCAGCAGCGGTAGCGGGGGGGCCTATAGGAATGAGCAGTTCTTC.

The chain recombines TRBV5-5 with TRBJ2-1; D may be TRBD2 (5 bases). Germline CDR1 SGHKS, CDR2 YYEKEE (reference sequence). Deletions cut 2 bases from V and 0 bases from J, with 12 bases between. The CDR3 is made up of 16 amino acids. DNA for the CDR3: TGTGCCAGCAGCTTAAGTATTCGGGACTCCTACAATGAGCAGTTCTTC. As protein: CASSLSIRDSYNEQFF.

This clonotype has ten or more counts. CDR3: CASSEALFGTGAYNEQFF. Here the CDR3 DNA reads TGTGCCAGCAGTGAAGCTTTGTTCGGGACAGGGGCCTACAATGAGCAGTTCTTC. The V and J genes are TRBV6-1 and TRBJ2-1, with 10 bases fitting TRBD1. J gave up 2 bases and V 0 bases, and 7 bases lay outside the gene matches. Germline CDR1 reads MNHNS; CDR2 reads SASEGT. The CDR3 has 18 residues.

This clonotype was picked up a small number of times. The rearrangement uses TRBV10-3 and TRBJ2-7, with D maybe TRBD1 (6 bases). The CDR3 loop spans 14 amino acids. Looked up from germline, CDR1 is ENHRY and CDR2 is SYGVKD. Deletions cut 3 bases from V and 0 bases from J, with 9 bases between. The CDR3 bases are TGTGCCATCAGTGAAAGGACAGACTCCTACGAGCAGTACTTC. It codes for CAISERTDSYEQYF.

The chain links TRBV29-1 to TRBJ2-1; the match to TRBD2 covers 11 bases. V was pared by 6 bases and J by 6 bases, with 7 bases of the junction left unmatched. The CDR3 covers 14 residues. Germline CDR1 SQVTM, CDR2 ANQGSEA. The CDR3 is CSVVTSGRANEQFF. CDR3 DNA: TGCAGCGTCGTCACTAGCGGGAGAGCCAATGAGCAGTTCTTC.

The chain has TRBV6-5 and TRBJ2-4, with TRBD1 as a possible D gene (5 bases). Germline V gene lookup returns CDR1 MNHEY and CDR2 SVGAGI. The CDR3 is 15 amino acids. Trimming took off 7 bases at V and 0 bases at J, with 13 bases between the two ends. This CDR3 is CASMWARGAKNIQYF. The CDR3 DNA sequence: TGTGCCAGCATGTGGGCTAGGGGAGCCAAAAACATTCAGTACTTC.